The 2 T cell receptor beta chains reported below all come from one sample, sequenced in a study of cytomegalovirus exposure and HLA in healthy donors. PCR involved 60 Vbeta and 13 Jbeta primers. The protocol was immunoSEQ multiplex PCR, while the TCRdb copy is restricted to in-frame clones and leaves out a portion. Of about 82,000 clones detected, approximately 80% appear once; the ten largest clones hold around 15%. The sample consisted of PBMCs. These receptors were collected from a human donor in good health.

The chain uses TRBV4-3 and TRBJ2-2; a possible D gene is TRBD1 (6 bases). The V end was cut by 5 bases, the J end by 2 bases, with 12 bases between. This CDR3 spans 15 amino acids. Germline values: CDR1 LGHNA, CDR2 YSLEER. In DNA form, the CDR3 reads TGCGCCAGCAGCTGGGGGACACTAAACACCGGGGAGCTGTTTTTT. It yields the protein CASSWGTLNTGELFF.

On this clone itself: One end of the junction does not line up with germline, which may come from a read error. This chain links TRBV13 with TRBJ2-3; D gene uncertain. The germline V gene has CDR1 PRHDT and CDR2 FYEKMQ (reference sequence). The CDR3 is made up of 14 amino acids. The CDR3 sequence is CASSLDSRADTQYF. The CDR3, as DNA: TGTGCCAGCAGTTTAGATTCCCGGGCAGATACGCAGTATTTT.